The clone carrying this T cell receptor (beta chain) came up a few times. Its antigen is still unknown. At the time of sampling, donors were nominally healthy, though unrecorded immune exposures were likely. The source of the sample is a study of cytomegalovirus exposure and HLA in healthy donors. A multiplex PCR was run with 60 Vbeta primers and 13 Jbeta primers. Profiling relied on immunoSEQ multiplex PCR, and the TCRdb table lists in-frame clones only, not all of them. The sample includes approximately 150,000 clones, 68% of them seen just once. Points from the study as a whole: DRB1 showed the most TCR associations and HLA-C the fewest in a later analysis, as rates varied by HLA locus.

Germline V lookup: CDR1 MDHEN, CDR2 SYDVKM. V shed 5 bases, J shed 5 bases, and the junction held 8 bases outside the gene matches. The CDR3 sequence is 16 residues long. The receptor comes from a woman aged 40 to 50 in good health and CMV-seropositive. The chain carries TRBV28 and TRBJ2-2, with 10 bases fitting TRBD2. Material for sequencing was PBMCs. In DNA form, the CDR3 reads TGTGCCAGCAGTCTAGAACTAGCGGGGTCGACCGGGGAGCTGTTTTTT. Protein product: CASSLELAGSTGELFF.